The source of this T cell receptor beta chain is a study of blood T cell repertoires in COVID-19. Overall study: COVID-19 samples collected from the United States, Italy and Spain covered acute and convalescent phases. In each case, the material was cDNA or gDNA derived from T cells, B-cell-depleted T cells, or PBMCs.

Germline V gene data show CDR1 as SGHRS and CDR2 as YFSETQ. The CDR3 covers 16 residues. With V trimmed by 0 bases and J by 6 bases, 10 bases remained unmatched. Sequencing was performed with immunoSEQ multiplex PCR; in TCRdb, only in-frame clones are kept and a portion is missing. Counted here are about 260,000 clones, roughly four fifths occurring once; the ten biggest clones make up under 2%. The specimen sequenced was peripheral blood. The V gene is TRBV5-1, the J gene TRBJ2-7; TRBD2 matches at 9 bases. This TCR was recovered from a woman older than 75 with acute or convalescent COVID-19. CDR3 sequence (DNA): TGCGCCAGCAGCTTGGCCGAGGTAGCGGGAGTTGGCGAGCAGTACTTC. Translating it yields CASSLAEVAGVGEQYF. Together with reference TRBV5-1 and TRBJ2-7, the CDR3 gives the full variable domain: KAGVTQTPRYLIKTRGQQVTLSCSPISGHRSVSWYQQTPGQGLQFLFEYFSETQRNKGNFPGRFSGRQFSNSRSEMNVSTLELGDSALYLCASSLAEVAGVGEQYFGPGTRLTVT.